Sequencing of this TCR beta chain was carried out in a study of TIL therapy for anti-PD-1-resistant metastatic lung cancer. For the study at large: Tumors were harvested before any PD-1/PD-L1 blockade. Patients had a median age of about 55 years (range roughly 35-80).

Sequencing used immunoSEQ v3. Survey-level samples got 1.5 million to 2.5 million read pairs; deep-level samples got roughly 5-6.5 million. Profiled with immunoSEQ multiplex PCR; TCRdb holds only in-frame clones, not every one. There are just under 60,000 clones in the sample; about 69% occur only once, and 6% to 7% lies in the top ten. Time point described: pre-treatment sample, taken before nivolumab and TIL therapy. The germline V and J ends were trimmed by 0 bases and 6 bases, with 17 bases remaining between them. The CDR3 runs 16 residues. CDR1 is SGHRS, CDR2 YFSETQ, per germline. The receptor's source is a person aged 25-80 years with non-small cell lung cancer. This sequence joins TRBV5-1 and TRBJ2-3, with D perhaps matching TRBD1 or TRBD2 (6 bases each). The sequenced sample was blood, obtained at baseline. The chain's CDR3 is CASSLVMGGGRDTQYF. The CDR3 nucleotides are TGCGCCAGCAGCTTGGTGATGGGGGGCGGTCGTGATACGCAGTATTTT.